This is a list of T cell receptor beta chains from one sample in a study of T cell responses to AZD1222 COVID-19 vaccine. The repertoire was sequenced with immunoSEQ multiplex PCR; TCRdb's copy has only in-frame clones and lacks some. The sample yields 95,000 to 150,000 clones, about 79% seen once. This specimen was peripheral blood, taken 28 days after the second AZD1222 dose. The origin of the receptors is an adult who received the AZD1222 COVID-19 vaccine. The CDR3 runs from the conserved cysteine through the conserved F or W. The D gene is left open where the match is weak. Expanded clones get a size class; other rows say once, few or many, or leave the size out.

V	size	D	J	DNA	CDR3
TRBV5-1	-	-	TRBJ1-4	TGCGCCAGCAGCTTAACAGGGTCGGCTAATGAAAAACTGTTTTTT	CASSLTGSANEKLFF
TRBV7-9	-	TRBD1	TRBJ1-5	TGTGCCAGCAGCGGACAGGTTAATCAGCCCCAGCATTTT	CASSGQVNQPQHF
TRBV7-9	-	-	TRBJ2-1	TGTGCCAGCAGCTCGACGGAGCAGTTCTTC	CASSSTEQFF
TRBV15	-	TRBD1	TRBJ1-5	TGTGCCACCAGCAGAGCGACAGGGTTTAACCAGCCCCAGCATTTT	CATSRATGFNQPQHF
TRBV9	-	-	TRBJ1-3	TGTGCCAGCAGCGGCAGGGACCTTAGTATCTCTGGAAACACCATATATTTT	CASSGRDLSISGNTIYF
TRBV6-1	-	-	TRBJ1-1	TGTGCCAGCAGTGAGGTACGGGGGGGCACTGAAGCTTTCTTT	CASSEVRGGTEAFF
TRBV11-2	-	TRBD1	TRBJ2-7	TGTGCCAGCAGCTTAAACAGGGGGACAGGGTCCTACGAGCAGTACTTC	CASSLNRGTGSYEQYF
TRBV5-4	-	-	TRBJ2-7	TGTGCCAGCAGCTCGGCACGTCGGAGCTCCTACGAGCAGTACTTC	CASSSARRSSYEQYF
TRBV28	once	TRBD1	TRBJ1-5	TGTGCCAGCAGTGGGACAGGGCGCACGCAGCCCCAGCATTTT	CASSGTGRTQPQHF
TRBV10-3	-	-	TRBJ1-1	TGTGCCATCAGTTACAGGGCGAGCACTGAAGCTTTCTTT	CAISYRASTEAFF
TRBV4-1	-	-	TRBJ2-3	TGCGCCAGCAGCCAAGGGGGGTGGGTAGATACGCAGTATTTT	CASSQGGWVDTQYF
TRBV24-1	once	-	TRBJ2-7	TGTGCCACCAGTGATTTTCGCCAGCTCTACGAGCAGTACTTC	CATSDFRQLYEQYF
TRBV4-1	-	-	TRBJ1-1	TGCGCCAGCAGCCAAGATTGGGGGACTGAAGCTTTCTTT	CASSQDWGTEAFF
TRBV7-2	-	TRBD1	TRBJ2-2	TGTGCCAGCAGCTCGACAGGGAATAAGGTCATCGGGGAGCTGTTTTTT	CASSSTGNKVIGELFF
TRBV3-1/TRBV3-2	-	TRBD1	TRBJ1-6	TGTGCCAGCAGCTCGACAGGGTTGGACTCACCCCTCCACTTT	CASSSTGLDSPLHF
TRBV19	once	-	TRBJ2-1	TGTGCCAGTAGTATAATAGGGCCTGATGAGCAGTTCTTC	CASSIIGPDEQFF
TRBV11-2	-	-	TRBJ1-4	TGTGCCAGCAGCTTGTCGAATAGGGGGGGTAATGAAAAACTGTTTTTT	CASSLSNRGGNEKLFF
TRBV28	-	-	TRBJ1-2	TGTGCCAGCAGTTTAAAGCGGGACTATGGCTACACCTTC	CASSLKRDYGYTF
TRBV9	few	-	TRBJ1-6	TGTGCCAGCAGCCCGTCCCCTTGGGGGGATAGCTCCTATAATTCACCCCTCCACTTT	CASSPSPWGDSSYNSPLHF
TRBV1	-	-	TRBJ2-2	TGCACCAGCAGCCCCTTCCGACTAGCGGCCAGAGGGGAGCTGTTTTTT	CTSSPFRLAARGELFF
TRBV4-2	-	TRBD1	TRBJ1-2	TGTGCCAGCAGCCTCGGGACAGCCGCTAACTATGGCTACACCTTC	CASSLGTAANYGYTF
TRBV24-1	-	TRBD1	TRBJ1-5	TGTGCCACCAAGTGGGACAGTAGCAATCAGCCCCAGCATTTT	CATKWDSSNQPQHF
TRBV19	-	TRBD2	TRBJ2-2	TGTGCCAGTAGTATCCTAGCGGGGGCCATGGGGACCGGGGAGCTGTTTTTT	CASSILAGAMGTGELFF
TRBV6-2/TRBV6-3	few	-	TRBJ1-1	TGTGCCAGCAGTTACCCAGGGTTTGGAGCTTTCTTT	CASSYPGFGAFF
TRBV3-1/TRBV3-2	-	TRBD1	TRBJ1-4	TGTGCCAGCAGTCCCGGGACAGGGGGTGTTTTAGGTGAAAAACTGTTTTTT	CASSPGTGGVLGEKLFF
TRBV3-1/TRBV3-2	-	-	TRBJ1-2	TGTGCCAGCAGCCAAGATACGATCCATGGCTACACCTTC	CASSQDTIHGYTF
TRBV5-1	-	-	TRBJ2-2	TGCGCCAGCAGCTTGGTGGGCATAGAGAACACCGGGGAGCTGTTTTTT	CASSLVGIENTGELFF
TRBV28	few	-	TRBJ1-5	TGTGCCAGCAGTCCCGGCACAGGGTTGGGTGAGCCCCAGCATTTT	CASSPGTGLGEPQHF
TRBV11-2	-	-	TRBJ1-2	TGTGCCAGCACCCCCGGGGGAAAGAGGAGTGGCTACACCTTC	CASTPGGKRSGYTF
TRBV6-5	-	-	TRBJ2-1	TGTGCCACCTTGAAAGGGAATGAGCAGTTCTTC	CATLKGNEQFF
TRBV7-2	-	-	TRBJ1-2	TGTGCCAGCAGCTCATACAGGGTCGGTGGCTACACCTTC	CASSSYRVGGYTF
TRBV27	-	-	TRBJ2-2	TGTGCCAGCAGTTTGCAGAGGAACGCCGGGGAGCTGTTTTTT	CASSLQRNAGELFF
TRBV9	-	-	TRBJ2-1	TGTGCCAGCACTTATTCGGGGGGCGGCAATGAGCAGTTCTTC	CASTYSGGGNEQFF
TRBV7-2	few	-	TRBJ1-1	TGTGCCAGCAGCTTAGCGCTCCGCCAAAGGGGGGCTGAAGCTTTCTTT	CASSLALRQRGAEAFF
TRBV9	-	-	TRBJ1-1	TGTGCCAGCAGCGGCGGAGAACAGGGTTGGGCTGAAGCTTTCTTT	CASSGGEQGWAEAFF
TRBV6-5	-	TRBD1	TRBJ1-5	TGTGCCACTAAAACCGGGACAGGGAAGCCCCAGCATTTT	CATKTGTGKPQHF
TRBV15	once	-	TRBJ1-2	TGTGCCACCAGCAGAGTAGGACAACCCTCGGGCTACACCTTC	CATSRVGQPSGYTF
TRBV6-5	-	-	TRBJ1-5	TGTGCCAGCAGCCGTTTCGACGGAGACCCTCAGCCCCAGCATTTT	CASSRFDGDPQPQHF
TRBV10-3	-	-	TRBJ2-3	TGTGCCATCAGTGAGAGAATCACAGATACGCAGTATTTT	CAISERITDTQYF
TRBV7-9	-	TRBD2	TRBJ2-3	TGTGCCAGCAGCTTATATGCGGGGGGGCGCACAGATACGCAGTATTTT	CASSLYAGGRTDTQYF
TRBV12-3/TRBV12-4	-	-	TRBJ1-1	TGTGCCAGCAAGAGGGGCGGGAACACTGAAGCTTTCTTT	CASKRGGNTEAFF
TRBV28	-	TRBD1	TRBJ1-6	TGTGCCAGCAGTACCCACAGGGGGCTCAGTTCACCCCTCCACTTT	CASSTHRGLSSPLHF
TRBV7-8	-	TRBD1	TRBJ1-2	TGTGCCAGCAGCTTAGCCTACGGGACAGGGGACTATGGCTACACCTTC	CASSLAYGTGDYGYTF
TRBV15	-	-	TRBJ1-3	TGTGCCACCAGCAGTCGGGTGAACTCTGGAAACACCATATATTTT	CATSSRVNSGNTIYF
TRBV18	-	TRBD1	TRBJ1-1	TGTGCCAGCTCACCACCGAGACAGGGGGAGGCTTTCTTT	CASSPPRQGEAFF
TRBV5-8	once	-	TRBJ1-4	TGTGCCAGCAGCTTGGGCCGGCGGAGGGATGAAAAACTGTTTTTT	CASSLGRRRDEKLFF
TRBV6-2/TRBV6-3	-	-	TRBJ1-2	TGTGCCAGCAGTTCAGCCGGGACACCAACTAACTATGGCTACACCTTC	CASSSAGTPTNYGYTF
TRBV5-5	-	-	TRBJ1-2	TGTGCCAGCAGCTTGGACGGAGTGGGTGGCTACACCTTC	CASSLDGVGGYTF
TRBV10-1	once	-	TRBJ1-1	TGCGCCAGCAGTAGGGCTATGAACACTGAAGCTTTCTTT	CASSRAMNTEAFF
TRBV7-2	-	-	TRBJ1-2	TGTGCCAGCAGCTTGGACGGACCTACTAACTATGGCTACACCTTC	CASSLDGPTNYGYTF
TRBV2	-	-	TRBJ1-2	TGTGCCAGCACTCAGGGGAACTATGGCTACACCTTC	CASTQGNYGYTF
TRBV9	-	-	TRBJ2-2	TGTGCCAGCAGCGTAATGGTGGGGGGCACCGGGGAGCTGTTTTTT	CASSVMVGGTGELFF
TRBV12-3/TRBV12-4	once	-	TRBJ1-4	TGTGCCACCCTACATCTCGAAAAACTGTTTTTT	CATLHLEKLFF
TRBV6-5	-	-	TRBJ2-4	TGTGCCAGCAGTTACTCTGGGGGAACGGAAACGTTTCAGTACTTC	CASSYSGGTETFQYF
TRBV28	-	-	TRBJ1-1	TGTGCCAGCAGTTTAGACGGACTGGGAGCTTTCTTT	CASSLDGLGAFF
TRBV30	-	-	TRBJ2-7	TGTGCCTGGAGTGTAGACTACGAGCAGTACTTC	CAWSVDYEQYF
TRBV5-1	-	TRBD1	TRBJ1-1	TGCGCCAGCAGCTCAGAACAGGGGCCCACTGAAGCTTTCTTT	CASSSEQGPTEAFF
TRBV4-3	-	-	TRBJ2-1	TGCGCCAGCAGCCTTTTTCGGGGGAGCTACAATGAGCAGTTCTTC	CASSLFRGSYNEQFF
TRBV18	once	TRBD1	TRBJ1-2	TGTGCCAGCTCACCAATAGGGGACAGTTCGCATGGCTACACCTTC	CASSPIGDSSHGYTF